The sequence of this T cell receptor (beta chain) was determined in a study of T cell responses to AZD1222 COVID-19 vaccine. Broader study findings: At baseline, seropositivity was found in only six or seven AZD1222 recipients.

Analyses pooled second doses at about 4 or about 12 weeks. In regard to this clone: The target antigen is unknown.

Only in-frame clones appear in the TCRdb table, and some are missing; sequencing was by immunoSEQ multiplex PCR. The profile covers 85,000 to 90,000 clones, with approximately 91% appearing a single time and roughly 5.1% taken by the ten largest. This CDR3 region has 18 residues. The J segment lost 1 base and the V segment lost 1 base, leaving 6 bases of the junction unmatched. CDR1 SGHRS and CDR2 YFSETQ come from the germline V gene. This clonotype was obtained from an adult who received the AZD1222 COVID-19 vaccine. The rearrangement links TRBV5-1 to TRBJ2-5, with TRBD2 matching 14 bases. The sample consisted of peripheral blood, taken 28 days after the second AZD1222 dose. CDR3 in DNA: TGCGCCAGCAGCTTGAGGGGACTAGCGGGGGCGTTCCAAGAGACCCAGTACTTC. It codes for CASSLRGLAGAFQETQYF.